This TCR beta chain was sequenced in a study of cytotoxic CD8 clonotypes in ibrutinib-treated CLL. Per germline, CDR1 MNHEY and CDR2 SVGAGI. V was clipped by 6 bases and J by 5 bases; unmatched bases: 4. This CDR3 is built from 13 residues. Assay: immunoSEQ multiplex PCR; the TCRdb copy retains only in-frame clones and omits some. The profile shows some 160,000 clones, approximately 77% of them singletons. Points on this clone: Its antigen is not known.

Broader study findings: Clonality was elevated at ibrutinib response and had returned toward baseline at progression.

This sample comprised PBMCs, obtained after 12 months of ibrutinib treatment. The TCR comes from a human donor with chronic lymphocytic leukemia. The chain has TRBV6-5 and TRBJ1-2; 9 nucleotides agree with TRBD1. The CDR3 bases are TGTGCCAGCAGGAGGGACAGGGAGTATGGCTACACCTTC. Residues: CASRRDREYGYTF.